The 12 T cell receptor beta chains below all came from one sample that was sequenced in a study of blood T cells in healthy people across ages. Sample-barcoded 5' priming and a J-beta primer mix drove a second PCR of roughly 7 to 11 cycles. One entry per CDR3 protein, called by TCRdb with MiXCR from the 5' RACE reads. The data contain approximately 1.5 million distinct CDR3 sequences, roughly 30% of them singletons. The source material was blood. These receptors were obtained from a woman between 25 and 40 years old in good health.

The gene calls are TRBV7-2 and TRBJ2-5; D may be TRBD2 (5 bases). The DNA end favors TRBJ2-7, so the J call may be wrong. Germline CDR1 is SGHTA and CDR2 is FQGNSA. The CDR3 consists of 18 residues. CDR3 residues: CTSSSTPSGYEGLYEQYF. The CDR3 nucleotides are TGTACCAGCAGCTCAACCCCCTCCGGCTACGAGGGTCTCTACGAGCAGTACTTC.

This clonotype was seen more than once but under ten times. The chain links TRBV7-6 to TRBJ2-7; no firm D call. Looked up from germline, CDR1 is SGHVS and CDR2 is FNYEAQ. V was pared by 3 bases and J by 6 bases, with 21 bases between. The CDR3 covers 16 residues. The CDR3 DNA is TGTGCCAGCAGCTTGGTCTCCGGGTCGCACTCGGGCGAGCAGTACTTC. Its translation: CASSLVSGSHSGEQYF.

This clonotype was picked up many times. In DNA, the CDR3 is TGTGCCAGCAGTTTACTGGGACCCACTATGCTCGAGACCCAGTACTTC. Its translation: CASSLLGPTMLETQYF. The chain employs TRBV27 and TRBJ2-5; TRBD1 or TRBD2 may be the D gene (5 bases each). Trimming removed 2 bases at V and 5 bases at J, with 18 bases between. Germline assignment: CDR1 MNHEY and CDR2 SMNVEV (reference sequence). CDR3 size: 16 residues.

The genes are TRBV5-5 and TRBJ2-7, with 10 bases matching TRBD1. This CDR3 spans 15 amino acids. After removal of 2 bases from V and 4 bases from J, the junction contained 6 bases not matched to a gene. Germline V gene lookup returns CDR1 SGHKS and CDR2 YYEKEE (reference sequence). For the CDR3, the DNA is TGTGCCAGCAGCTTCCGTCCGGGACAGGGGTACGAGCAGTACTTC. Its translation: CASSFRPGQGYEQYF.

For this clonotype: A clone one base away is much larger, so this may be a read error. This chain uses TRBV11-2 with TRBJ2-4, with D hard to call. The CDR3 consists of 10 residues. Germline V gene lookup returns CDR1 SGHAT and CDR2 FQNNGV. The CDR3 DNA sequence: TGTGCCGGCAGCTTTGGCATTCAGTACTTC. Its translation: CAGSFGIQYF.

The V and J genes are TRBV7-3 and TRBJ2-6; no clear D. The germline gives CDR1 SGHTA, CDR2 FQGTGA. CDR3 length: 16 amino acids. V gave up 2 bases and J gave up 2 bases, with 10 bases separating them. In DNA, the CDR3 is TGTGCCAGCAGCTTAGTATCTCTTACTGGGGCCAACGTCCTGACTTTC. It encodes CASSLVSLTGANVLTF.

The rearrangement links TRBV20-1 to TRBJ2-3; D is possibly TRBD2 (6 bases). This CDR3 is 13 amino acids long. V shed 6 bases and J shed 7 bases, with 17 bases lying between them. In germline, CDR1 is DFQATT, CDR2 SNEGSKA (reference sequence). CDR3 DNA: TGCAGTGCAGTACCCGGCGGGGAACATACGCAGTATTTT. Translating it yields CSAVPGGEHTQYF.

The chain is built from TRBV20-1 and TRBJ2-1; TRBD2 matches at 11 bases. V was clipped by 1 base and J by 2 bases; unmatched bases: 10. The CDR3 is 18 residues long. Germline CDR1 is DFQATT and CDR2 is SNEGSKA (reference sequence). The DNA for the CDR3 is TGCAGTGCTAGAGGGACTAGCGGGTTTCATGTCACCTACAATGAGCAGTTCTTC. Its protein is CSARGTSGFHVTYNEQFF.

The V gene is TRBV2, the J gene TRBJ1-2; 8 nucleotides agree with TRBD1. The CDR3 spans 17 residues. Germline-derived CDR1 and CDR2 are SNHLY and FYNNEI. The trim removed 7 bases at V and 3 bases at J, leaving 16 bases unmatched. For the CDR3, the DNA is TGTGCCAGCAACTCAGGGGGCCGAACTGGGGGTGACTATGGCTACACCTTC. Translation: CASNSGGRTGGDYGYTF.

This chain uses TRBV10-3 with TRBJ2-7; 7 bases fit TRBD1. The CDR3 runs to 14 residues. Germline V CDR1 and CDR2: ENHRY, SYGVKD. Trimming removed 11 bases from V and 2 bases from J; junction bases left unmatched: 12. The CDR3 nucleotides are TGTGCCGCCCGGCCGACAGGGAATACCTACGAGCAGTACTTC. This translates into CAARPTGNTYEQYF.

The chain joins TRBV5-1 to TRBJ2-3, with TRBD1 matching 10 bases. The CDR3 is 16 amino acids. The V gene's germline CDR1 is SGHRS and CDR2 YFSETQ. V lost 2 bases to trimming and J lost 2 bases; unmatched junction nucleotides: 5. CDR3: CASSFRGQGDTDTQYF. In DNA, the CDR3 is TGCGCCAGCAGCTTCCGAGGACAGGGGGACACAGATACGCAGTATTTT.

This clonotype occurred a few times. V and J are TRBV18 and TRBJ2-5; a possible D gene is TRBD2 (5 bases). Trimming removed 3 bases from V and 3 bases from J, with 11 bases in between. CDR3 size: 14 residues. Germline values: CDR1 KGHSH, CDR2 LQKENI. This CDR3 is CASSPRPGEETQYF. The DNA for the CDR3 is TGTGCCAGCTCACCTAGACCCGGGGAAGAGACCCAGTACTTC.